These T cell receptor beta chains were read from a single sample in a study of metastatic and nonmetastatic thyroid tumors. TCRdb reanalyzed the PCR reads with MiXCR. The sample lists some 60,000 clones; 25% to 35% were seen once. Sequencing was performed on blood. Receptors were obtained from a female donor with papillary thyroid cancer or a benign thyroid nodule (not recorded which). Some clones in this sample may be carry-over from other donors' samples. Each CDR3 is given with its conserved first and last residue. Each record gives: CDR3 length, J gene, D gene, clone size, V gene, CDR3 DNA, CDR3 protein. The D gene is left open where the match is weak. Clone size is stated in some rows and not others, as once, few, many or a class when expanded.

length: 16
J: TRBJ1-6
D: NA
size: NA
V: TRBV19
DNA: TGTGCCAGTAGTAAATCCGGGACTGCCTTAAATTCACCCCTCCACTTT
CDR3: CASSKSGTALNSPLHF

length: 14
J: TRBJ1-2
D: NA
size: NA
V: TRBV20-1
DNA: TGCAGTGCCAGTCGGGACCGGAAGAACTATGGCTACACCTTC
CDR3: CSASRDRKNYGYTF

length: 13
J: TRBJ1-5
D: NA
size: NA
V: TRBV2
DNA: TGTGCCAGCAGGAGGGGAGGGGGGCAGCCCCAGCATTTT
CDR3: CASRRGGGQPQHF

length: 14
J: TRBJ1-2
D: NA
size: few
V: TRBV28
DNA: TGTGCCAGCAGTTTTCGGGTCAGAAAAGGTGGCTACACCTTC
CDR3: CASSFRVRKGGYTF

length: 15
J: TRBJ1-5
D: TRBD1
size: NA
V: TRBV20-1
DNA: TGCAGTGCACGGCCCCGGACAGGGGGCGGTCAGCCCCAGCATTTT
CDR3: CSARPRTGGGQPQHF

length: 12
J: TRBJ1-6
D: NA
size: few
V: TRBV20-1
DNA: TGCAGTGCTAATAGCGGGAATTCACCCCTCCACTTT
CDR3: CSANSGNSPLHF

length: 14
J: TRBJ2-1
D: NA
size: few
V: TRBV7-2
DNA: TGTGCCAGCAGCTTTGCCGGGACATACAATGAGCAGTTCTTC
CDR3: CASSFAGTYNEQFF

length: 12
J: TRBJ1-1
D: NA
size: NA
V: TRBV5-1
DNA: TGCGCCAGCAGCTTGGACGGGAAACAAGCTTTCTTT
CDR3: CASSLDGKQAFF

length: 14
J: TRBJ2-1
D: NA
size: NA
V: TRBV28
DNA: TGTGCCAGCAGTCTACAGGACACTTACAATGAGCAGTTCTTC
CDR3: CASSLQDTYNEQFF

length: 13
J: TRBJ2-3
D: NA
size: NA
V: TRBV5-1
DNA: TGCGCCAGCTTGAGCGGAACCACAGATACGCAGTATTTT
CDR3: CASLSGTTDTQYF

length: 15
J: TRBJ2-1
D: NA
size: many
V: TRBV7-6
DNA: TGTGCCAGCAGCTCCTCCTCCGTGTCCGAGAATGAGCAGTTCTTC
CDR3: CASSSSSVSENEQFF

length: 13
J: TRBJ2-2
D: NA
size: NA
V: TRBV13
DNA: TGTGCCAGCAGCTCAGGGGACACCGTGGAGCTGTTTTTT
CDR3: CASSSGDTVELFF

length: 13
J: TRBJ1-2
D: TRBD1
size: few
V: TRBV30
DNA: TGTGCCTGGGGGGGACAGAACCGCTATGGCTACACCTTC
CDR3: CAWGGQNRYGYTF

length: 13
J: TRBJ2-2
D: NA
size: NA
V: TRBV30
DNA: TGTGCCTGGAGTGTATCTGCGGCCGGGGAGCTGTTTTTT
CDR3: CAWSVSAAGELFF

length: 13
J: TRBJ2-7
D: TRBD1
size: NA
V: TRBV11-2
DNA: TGTGCCAGCGAACGACAGGGGACCTACGAGCAGTACTTC
CDR3: CASERQGTYEQYF

length: 14
J: TRBJ2-7
D: NA
size: NA
V: TRBV6-1
DNA: TGTGCCAGCGCGAGGGACGCCATGAACGGGGAGCAGTACTTC
CDR3: CASARDAMNGEQYF

length: 15
J: TRBJ2-1
D: NA
size: few
V: TRBV19
DNA: TGTGCCAGTAAGAAGTTTAAAACGGGTTACAATGAGCAGTTCTTC
CDR3: CASKKFKTGYNEQFF

length: 19
J: TRBJ1-1
D: TRBD1
size: NA
V: TRBV6-2/TRBV6-3
DNA: TGTGCCAGCAGTCCCTCTCCCCGGACAGGGCCCCGCCGGAACACTGAAGCTTTCTTT
CDR3: CASSPSPRTGPRRNTEAFF

length: 12
J: TRBJ2-7
D: NA
size: few
V: TRBV5-1
DNA: TGCGCCAGCAGCCAATCGTCCTACGAGCAGTACTTC
CDR3: CASSQSSYEQYF

length: 15
J: TRBJ1-4
D: TRBD1
size: NA
V: TRBV4-1
DNA: TGCGCCAGCAGCCAAGGACAGGGATCAGGTGAAAAACTGTTTTTT
CDR3: CASSQGQGSGEKLFF

length: 15
J: TRBJ1-2
D: NA
size: few
V: TRBV19
DNA: TGTGCCAGTAGTATAGAGGGATCTTTTGACTATGGCTACACCTTC
CDR3: CASSIEGSFDYGYTF

length: 15
J: TRBJ1-1
D: TRBD1
size: few
V: TRBV19
DNA: TGTGCCAGTAGTAAGGGGACAGCGAGGAACACTGAAGCTTTCTTT
CDR3: CASSKGTARNTEAFF

length: 16
J: TRBJ1-6
D: NA
size: many
V: TRBV4-3
DNA: TGCGCCAGCAGCCAAGAAGCTAGCTCCTATAATTCACCCCTCCACTTT
CDR3: CASSQEASSYNSPLHF

length: 16
J: TRBJ1-5
D: TRBD1
size: NA
V: TRBV6-1
DNA: TGTGCCAGCAGTCTGGACCCGACAGGGAGAAATCAGCCCCAGCATTTT
CDR3: CASSLDPTGRNQPQHF